The 20 T cell receptor beta chains below come from one sample, sequenced in a study of PD-1 blockade in classical Hodgkin lymphoma (dated by TCRdb to the early 2020s). The time point label on this specimen signifies: cycle 4 day 1 (C4D1), after 6 weeks of nivolumab. Every trial patient had relapsed after autologous stem cell transplantation, and cohorts A, B and C differed in prior brentuximab vedotin exposure. Library construction relied on the immunoSEQ multiplex PCR assay. The source is immuneACCESS, and TCRdb retained only in-frame sequences with V and J called. Part of the clones is not carried over; for the studies checked, unresolved V genes explain less than half of this, and the remainder is unexplained. The sample table shows tens of thousands of clones, and roughly 80% are seen once. Roughly 12% of the sample goes to the ten largest clones. Sequencing was performed on peripheral blood mononuclear cells (PBMCs), taken before the fourth cycle of nivolumab. These receptors were collected from a human donor with classical Hodgkin lymphoma.

J is TRBJ1-2 and V is TRBV27, with TRBD1 matching 7 bases. CDR3 length: 13 amino acids. Trimming at V came to 3 bases and at J to 5 bases, leaving 3 bases not matched to a gene. The germline V gene encodes CDR1 MNHEY and CDR2 SMNVEV (reference sequence). The CDR3: CASSFPGGYGYTF. The CDR3 coding sequence is TGTGCCAGCAGTTTCCCAGGGGGGTATGGCTACACCTTC.

This chain joins TRBV6-1 and TRBJ2-1; TRBD2 might be the D (6 bases). CDR1 and CDR2 (germline): MNHNS, SASEGT. V lost 6 bases and J 5 bases, leaving 17 bases between the germline ends. This CDR3 is built from 15 residues. CDR3 DNA sequence: TGTGCCAGCAGGCCCGACGGGGGACCTAACAATGAGCAGTTCTTC. As protein: CASRPDGGPNNEQFF.

This clone was seen just once. This chain links TRBV5-1 with TRBJ1-2; TRBD1 aligns across 7 bases. CDR1 SGHRS and CDR2 YFSETQ come from the germline V gene. The J segment lost 4 bases and the V segment lost 4 bases, leaving 7 bases of the junction unmatched. This CDR3 region has 14 residues. The CDR3 protein is CASSQTGLSYGYTF. The CDR3 region has the DNA TGCGCCAGCAGCCAGACAGGGCTCAGCTATGGCTACACCTTC.

This chain connects TRBV7-9 to TRBJ1-4; D is unresolved. CDR1 is SEHNR, CDR2 FQNEAQ, per germline (reference sequence). This CDR3 is 13 amino acids long. V lost 2 bases, J lost 7 bases, and 8 bases lay in between. This CDR3 is CASSLMGTEKLFF. The DNA of the CDR3 is TGTGCCAGCAGCTTAATGGGTACTGAAAAACTGTTTTTT.

This clone was seen at least ten times. The V gene is TRBV2, the J gene TRBJ2-7; 7 bases match TRBD2. There are 13 residues in the CDR3. V was pared by 11 bases and J by 0 bases, with 7 bases of the junction left unmatched. From germline, CDR1 is SNHLY and CDR2 FYNNEI. Here the CDR3 reads CAVTLADSYEQYF. The CDR3 DNA reads TGTGCCGTCACCCTAGCGGACTCCTACGAGCAGTACTTC.

The gene calls are TRBV7-2 and TRBJ2-7, with D hard to call. The CDR3 sequence is 12 residues long. V shed 4 bases and J shed 10 bases, with 14 bases lying between them. Germline V gives CDR1 SGHTA, CDR2 FQGNSA. CDR3 sequence: CASSSDRTLQYF. In nucleotides, the CDR3 is TGTGCCAGCAGCTCGGACCGGACCCTTCAGTACTTC. The variable domain in full, completed from reference TRBV7-2 and TRBJ2-7, reads GAGVSQSPSNKVTEKGKDVELRCDPISGHTALYWYRQSLGQGLEFLIYFQGNSAPDKSGLPSDRFSAERTGGSVSTLTIQRTQQEDSAVYLCASSSDRTLQYFGPGTRLTVT.

This chain uses TRBV5-1 with TRBJ1-1; TRBD1 agrees at 8 bases. This CDR3 comprises 16 residues. Germline V gene lookup returns CDR1 SGHRS and CDR2 YFSETQ. Unmatched junction bases numbered 5, after V lost 0 bases and J lost 1 base. This CDR3 reads CASSLGTGRGNTEAFF. CDR3 coding DNA: TGCGCCAGCAGCTTGGGGACAGGGAGAGGGAACACTGAAGCTTTCTTT.

This clone is classed as medium-sized (0.01 to 0.1%). The chain links TRBV7-3 to TRBJ1-5; D gene ambiguous. V was cut by 4 bases and J by 4 bases, with 8 bases left in between. CDR3 size: 13 residues. Germline CDR1 SGHTA, CDR2 FQGTGA. The CDR3 DNA reads TGTGCCAGCAGCTCCGGGCCAAATCAGCCCCAGCATTTT. It translates to CASSSGPNQPQHF.

The chain employs TRBV7-6 and TRBJ1-1, with TRBD1 as a possible D gene (6 bases). Germline CDR1 reads SGHVS; CDR2 reads FNYEAQ. Trimming removed 7 bases at V and 8 bases at J, with 17 bases between. This CDR3 is built from 13 residues. CDR3 coding DNA: TGTGCCAGCATCCTTGGACAGAAAGGGGAAGCTTTCTTT. Amino acids: CASILGQKGEAFF. The entire variable domain, with the rest obtained from reference TRBV7-6 and TRBJ1-1, is as follows: GAGVSQSPRYKVTKRGQDVALRCDPISGHVSLYWYRQALGQGPEFLTYFNYEAQQDKSGLPNDRFSAERPEGSISTLTIQRTEQRDSAMYRCASILGQKGEAFFGQGTRLTVV.

This clone was observed a handful of times. The genes are TRBV27 and TRBJ2-7, with D perhaps being TRBD1 or TRBD2 (5 bases each). The V end was cut by 10 bases, the J end by 0 bases, with 19 bases between. Looked up from germline, CDR1 is MNHEY and CDR2 is SMNVEV (reference sequence). This CDR3 is 15 amino acids long. CDR3 coding DNA: TGTGCCACCTCAACGGAGAGGGGAAGCTCCTACGAGCAGTACTTC. Its protein product is CATSTERGSSYEQYF.

This clone was recorded a few times. The rearrangement links TRBV2 to TRBJ2-7, with D tentatively TRBD1 or TRBD2 (5 bases each). The CDR3 spans 14 residues. CDR1 SNHLY and CDR2 FYNNEI come from the germline V gene. Between the trimmed V and J ends, which lost 3 bases and 5 bases, there was a span of 14 bases. The CDR3 DNA reads TGTGCCAGCAGTGACGGGGTCAGGGCCAACGAGCAGTACTTC. This translates into CASSDGVRANEQYF.

The chain employs TRBV6-5 and TRBJ2-6; TRBD1 is a possible D gene (6 bases). Per germline, CDR1 MNHEY and CDR2 SVGAGI. V was cut by 3 bases and J by 0 bases, with 9 bases left in between. The CDR3 loop spans 16 amino acids. The CDR3 DNA is TGTGCCAGCAGTTATTTAGGGGGCTCTGGGGCCAACGTCCTGACTTTC. Protein sequence: CASSYLGGSGANVLTF.

V usage is TRBV5-6 and J usage is TRBJ2-2, with D possibly being TRBD1 (6 bases). The CDR3 runs to 18 residues. CDR1 is SGHDT and CDR2 is YYEEEE in the germline V gene. Trimming stripped 4 bases from V and 3 bases from J, with 22 bases between. The CDR3 sequence is CASSEPDSYSKDTGELFF. DNA of the CDR3: TGTGCCAGCAGCGAACCGGACAGCTACTCCAAGGACACCGGGGAGCTGTTTTTT.

The CDR3, as DNA: TGTGCCAGCAGCTTAGCATTCCGGAAAGATTCACCCCTCCACTTT. Protein: CASSLAFRKDSPLHF. The genes are TRBV7-6 and TRBJ1-6; no firm D call. This CDR3 has 15 amino acids. V lost 0 bases and J lost 8, with 11 bases in between. Germline V gene lookup returns CDR1 SGHVS and CDR2 FNYEAQ.

The J gene is TRBJ2-1, the V gene TRBV7-6; D possibly corresponds to TRBD2 (5 bases). This CDR3 is 17 amino acids long. CDR1 is SGHVS, CDR2 FNYEAQ, per germline. Trimming took off 5 bases at V and 1 base at J, with 18 bases between the two ends. This CDR3 is CASSLHQGRASYNEQFF. CDR3 sequence (DNA): TGTGCCAGCAGCCTGCATCAAGGGAGAGCGTCCTACAATGAGCAGTTCTTC.

The V call is TRBV7-9, the J call TRBJ2-7; 8 bases agree with TRBD1. Germline V gene lookup returns CDR1 SEHNR and CDR2 FQNEAQ (reference sequence). Trimming at V came to 2 bases and at J to 5 bases, leaving 14 bases not matched to a gene. This CDR3 is 17 amino acids long. The CDR3 spells CASSLTSTRQGSNEQYF. The CDR3 nucleotides are TGTGCCAGCAGCTTAACCAGTACGAGACAGGGGAGTAACGAGCAGTACTTC.

The rearrangement links TRBV18 to TRBJ1-2, with a weak D call TRBD1 (5 bases). V dropped 6 bases and J dropped 4 bases, with 12 bases sitting between them. Germline loops: CDR1 KGHSH, CDR2 LQKENI. The CDR3 loop spans 13 amino acids. The CDR3, as DNA: TGTGCCAGCTCCCATGGACAAGCCTATGGCTACACCTTC. Translated, it gives CASSHGQAYGYTF.

The table lists this clone with many counts. The genes are TRBV30 and TRBJ2-6; unclear D gene. Germline assignment: CDR1 GTSNPN and CDR2 SVGIG (reference sequence). V was clipped by 2 bases and J by 9 bases, with 14 bases between them. The CDR3 contains 14 residues. In DNA form, the CDR3 reads TGTGCCTGGAGTACAGATCAGGATTTCAACGTCCTGACTTTC. Its translation: CAWSTDQDFNVLTF.

This clone has only a few counts. This rearrangement joins TRBV4-2 to TRBJ1-1; no clear D. V was pared by 1 base and J by 7 bases, with 16 bases between. This CDR3 region has 15 residues. From germline, CDR1 is LGHNA and CDR2 YNFKEQ. DNA for the CDR3: TGTGCCAGCAGCCAAGCCCTTGCCAGCTCCCTTGAAGCTTTCTTT. This encodes CASSQALASSLEAFF.

The chain carries TRBV10-3 and TRBJ1-5; TRBD1 agrees at 10 bases. The CDR3 is made up of 14 amino acids. Germline CDR1 and CDR2: ENHRY and SYGVKD. Unmatched junction bases numbered 9, after V lost 10 bases and J lost 6 bases. Here the CDR3 DNA reads TGTGCCACTGGGGGGACAGGGGTCGGTCAGCCCCAGCATTTT. Amino acids: CATGGTGVGQPQHF.